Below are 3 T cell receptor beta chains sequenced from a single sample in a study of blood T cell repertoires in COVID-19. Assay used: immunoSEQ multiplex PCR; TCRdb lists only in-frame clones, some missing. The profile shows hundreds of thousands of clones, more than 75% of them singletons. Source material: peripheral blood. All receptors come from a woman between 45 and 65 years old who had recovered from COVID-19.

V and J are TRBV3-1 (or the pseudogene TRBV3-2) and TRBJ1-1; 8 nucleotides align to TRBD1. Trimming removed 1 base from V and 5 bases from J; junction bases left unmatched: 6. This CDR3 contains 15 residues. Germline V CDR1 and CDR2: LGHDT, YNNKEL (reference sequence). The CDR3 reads CASSQGQGALTEAFF. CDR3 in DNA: TGTGCCAGCAGCCAAGGGCAGGGGGCCCTGACTGAAGCTTTCTTT.

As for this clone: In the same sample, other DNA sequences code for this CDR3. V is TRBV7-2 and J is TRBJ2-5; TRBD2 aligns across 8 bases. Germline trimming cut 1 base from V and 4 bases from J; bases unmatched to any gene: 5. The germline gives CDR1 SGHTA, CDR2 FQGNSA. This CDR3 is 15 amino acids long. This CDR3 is CASSLGAGGGETQYF. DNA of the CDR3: TGTGCCAGCAGCTTAGGTGCCGGGGGGGGAGAGACCCAGTACTTC.

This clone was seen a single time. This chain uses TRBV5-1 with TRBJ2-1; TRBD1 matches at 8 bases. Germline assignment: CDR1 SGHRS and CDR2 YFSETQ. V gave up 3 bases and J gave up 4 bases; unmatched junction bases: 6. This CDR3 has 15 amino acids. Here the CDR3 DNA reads TGCGCCAGCAGCTCCAGGGGGCAGCGGTACAATGAGCAGTTCTTC. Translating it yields CASSSRGQRYNEQFF.